What follows is one T cell receptor (beta chain) and its context. Its specificity is unknown. This record belongs to a study of T cell responses to AZD1222 COVID-19 vaccine. Overall study results and limits: Targeting of unmutated variant regions was reportedly seen in nearly half of spike-specific TCRs. Spike-wide coverage was observed for vaccine-associated CD4 TCRs, with dominant responses at 160-218 and 743-854. An increase in Spike-specific TCR breadth and depth was observed after two AZD1222 doses.

This CDR3 is built from 11 residues. Per the germline V gene, CDR1 is MNHEY and CDR2 is SVGEGT. The V and J ends lost 1 base and 5 bases respectively, with 2 bases between them. The data were produced by immunoSEQ multiplex PCR, yet TCRdb's version contains in-frame clones alone and is incomplete. The sample has 15,000 or so clones, 88% seen once. The receptor comes from an adult who received the AZD1222 COVID-19 vaccine. The source material was peripheral blood, sampled 28 days after the second AZD1222 dose. The chain combines TRBV6-2 or TRBV6-3 with TRBJ2-5; D gene uncertain. The CDR3 nucleotides read TGTGCCAGCAGTTACTACGAGACCCAGTACTTC. Protein sequence: CASSYYETQYF.